Detailed here is one T cell receptor beta chain. The data originate from a study of cytomegalovirus exposure and HLA in healthy donors. Vbeta (60) and Jbeta (13) primers were used in the PCR. Clones were sequenced by immunoSEQ multiplex PCR, and TCRdb holds only the in-frame ones, with some missing. This table has around 200,000 clones, roughly four fifths appearing once. The CDR3 has 14 amino acids. Germline loops: CDR1 GTSNPN, CDR2 SVGIG (reference sequence). V lost 6 bases and J lost 1, with 15 bases in between. The rearrangement uses TRBV30 and TRBJ1-1, with D possibly matching TRBD1 (5 bases). The clonotype originates from a woman between 18 and 30 years old in good health and CMV-seronegative. The sequenced material came from PBMCs. The CDR3 is CACMSGPTNTEAFF. DNA for the CDR3: TGTGCCTGTATGTCAGGGCCTACGAACACTGAAGCTTTCTTT. The variable domain in full, with the rest retrieved from reference TRBV30 and TRBJ1-1, is SQTIHQWPATLVQPVGSPLSLECTVEGTSNPNLYWYRQAAGRGLQLLFYSVGIGQISSEVPQNLSASRPQDRQFILSSKKLLLSDSGFYLCACMSGPTNTEAFFGQGTRLTVV.